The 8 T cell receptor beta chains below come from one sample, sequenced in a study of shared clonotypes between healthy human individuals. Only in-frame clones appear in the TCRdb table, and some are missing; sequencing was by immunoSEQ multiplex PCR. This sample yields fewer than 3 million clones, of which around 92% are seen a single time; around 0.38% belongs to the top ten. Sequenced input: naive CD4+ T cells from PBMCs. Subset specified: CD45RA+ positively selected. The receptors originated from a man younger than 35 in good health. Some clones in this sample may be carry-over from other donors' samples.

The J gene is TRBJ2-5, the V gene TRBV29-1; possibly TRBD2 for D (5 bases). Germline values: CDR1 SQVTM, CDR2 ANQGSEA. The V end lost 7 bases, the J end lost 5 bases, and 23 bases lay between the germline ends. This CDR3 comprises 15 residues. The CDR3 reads CSALWRLRLSETQYF. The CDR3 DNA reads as TGCAGCGCTCTGTGGAGGCTGAGGTTGTCCGAGACCCAGTACTTC.

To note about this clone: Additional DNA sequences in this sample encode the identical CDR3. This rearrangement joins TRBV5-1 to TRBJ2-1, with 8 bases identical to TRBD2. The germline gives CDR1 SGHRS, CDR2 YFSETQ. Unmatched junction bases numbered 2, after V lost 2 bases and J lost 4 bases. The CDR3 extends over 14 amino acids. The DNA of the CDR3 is TGCGCCAGCAGCTTAGCGGGAGCTTACAATGAGCAGTTCTTC. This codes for CASSLAGAYNEQFF. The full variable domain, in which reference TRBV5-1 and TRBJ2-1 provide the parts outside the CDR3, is KAGVTQTPRYLIKTRGQQVTLSCSPISGHRSVSWYQQTPGQGLQFLFEYFSETQRNKGNFPGRFSGRQFSNSRSEMNVSTLELGDSALYLCASSLAGAYNEQFFGPGTRLTVL.

The CDR3 nucleotides read TGTGCCAGCAGCCCTTGGGACGGGTACCAAGAGACCCAGTACTTC. It specifies CASSPWDGYQETQYF. This rearrangement joins TRBV7-6 to TRBJ2-5; D tentatively fits TRBD1 or TRBD2 (5 bases each). The CDR3 loop spans 15 amino acids. The germline V gene encodes CDR1 SGHVS and CDR2 FNYEAQ. V was shortened by 5 bases and J by 0 bases, with 13 bases between the two germline ends.

The CDR3 here is CASSGGLAGSGELFF. CDR3 DNA: TGTGCCAGCAGTGGGGGTCTAGCGGGTTCCGGGGAGCTGTTTTTT. This chain links TRBV2 with TRBJ2-2; TRBD2 agrees at 8 bases. The CDR3 contains 15 residues. Germline V CDR1 and CDR2: SNHLY, FYNNEI. Trimming cost V 4 bases and J 6 bases; bases outside gene matches: 7.

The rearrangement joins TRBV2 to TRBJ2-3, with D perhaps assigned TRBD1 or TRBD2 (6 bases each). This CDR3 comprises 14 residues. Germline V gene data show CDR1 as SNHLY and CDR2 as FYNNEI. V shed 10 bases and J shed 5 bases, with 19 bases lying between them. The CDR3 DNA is TGTGCCACCGAGACAGGAGGGGAAAGAGATACGCAGTATTTT. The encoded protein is CATETGGERDTQYF.

CDR3 sequence (DNA): TGTGCCACCAGCCTGGCGGGAGTGGCAGATACGCAGTATTTT. It specifies CATSLAGVADTQYF. This rearrangement joins TRBV15 to TRBJ2-3; 7 bases are a match to TRBD2. Germline trimming cut 5 bases from V and 4 bases from J; bases unmatched to any gene: 6. CDR3 size: 14 residues. Per the germline V gene, CDR1 is LNHNV and CDR2 is YYDKDF (reference sequence). The full variable domain, completed using reference TRBV15 and TRBJ2-3, is DAMVIQNPRYQVTQFGKPVTLSCSQTLNHNVMYWYQQKSSQAPKLLFHYYDKDFNNEADTPDNFQSRRPNTSFCFLDIRSPGLGDTAMYLCATSLAGVADTQYFGPGTRLTVL.

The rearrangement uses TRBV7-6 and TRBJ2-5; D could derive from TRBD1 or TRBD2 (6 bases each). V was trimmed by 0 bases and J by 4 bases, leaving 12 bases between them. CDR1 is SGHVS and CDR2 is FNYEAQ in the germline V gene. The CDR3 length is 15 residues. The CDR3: CASSLAPGAAETQYF. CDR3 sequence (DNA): TGTGCCAGCAGCTTAGCTCCGGGGGCGGCAGAGACCCAGTACTTC.

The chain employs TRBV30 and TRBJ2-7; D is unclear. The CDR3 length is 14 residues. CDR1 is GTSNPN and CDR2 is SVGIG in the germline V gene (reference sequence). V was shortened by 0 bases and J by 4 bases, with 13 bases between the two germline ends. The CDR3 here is CAWSVRPPSYEQYF. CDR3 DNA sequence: TGTGCCTGGAGTGTACGCCCGCCGTCGTACGAGCAGTACTTC.